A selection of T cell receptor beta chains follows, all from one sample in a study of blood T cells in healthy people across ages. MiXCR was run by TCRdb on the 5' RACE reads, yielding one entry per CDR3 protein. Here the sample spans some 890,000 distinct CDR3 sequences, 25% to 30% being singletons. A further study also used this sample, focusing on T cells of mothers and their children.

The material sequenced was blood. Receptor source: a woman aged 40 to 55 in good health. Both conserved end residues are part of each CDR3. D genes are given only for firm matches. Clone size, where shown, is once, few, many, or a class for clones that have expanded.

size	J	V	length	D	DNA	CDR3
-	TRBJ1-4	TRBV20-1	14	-	TGCAGTGCTACAAACTGGGATTTGGGAGAAAAACTGTTTTTT	CSATNWDLGEKLFF
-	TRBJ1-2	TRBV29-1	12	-	TGCAGCGTTGAGGAGTCAGGCTATGGCTACACCTTC	CSVEESGYGYTF
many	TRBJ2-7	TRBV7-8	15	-	TGTGCCAGCAGGCGAGGACAGGACTACTCCTACGAGCAGTACTTC	CASRRGQDYSYEQYF
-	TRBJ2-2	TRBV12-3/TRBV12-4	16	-	TGTGCCAGCAGCAACAGACAGGGAGGGAACACCGGGGAGCTGTTTTTT	CASSNRQGGNTGELFF
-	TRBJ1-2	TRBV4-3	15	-	TGCGCCAGCAGCCAAGATGCAGGGAATAACTATGGCTACACCTTC	CASSQDAGNNYGYTF
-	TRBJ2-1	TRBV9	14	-	TGTGCCAGCAGCGTAGAGTTGAGAAAAGCCGGGCAGTTCTTC	CASSVELRKAGQFF
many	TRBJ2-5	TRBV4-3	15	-	TGCGCCAGCAGCCAAGGAGTAGGGGGCCAAGAGACCCAGTACTTC	CASSQGVGGQETQYF
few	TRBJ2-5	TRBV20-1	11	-	TGCAGCGGGGGAACGCAAGAGACCCAGTACTTC	CSGGTQETQYF
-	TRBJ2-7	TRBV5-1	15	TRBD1	TGCGCCAGCAGCCCCTACGCAGGGGGCGGATACGAGCAGTACTTC	CASSPYAGGGYEQYF
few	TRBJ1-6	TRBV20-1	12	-	TGCAGTGCTGGCCAGCCGGCAGGAGCCCTCCACTTT	CSAGQPAGALHF
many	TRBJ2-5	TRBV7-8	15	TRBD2	TGTGCCAGCAGCCCCGCGGGCGGGGGAAGGGAGACCCAGTACTTC	CASSPAGGGRETQYF
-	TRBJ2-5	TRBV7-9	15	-	TGTGCCAGCAGCTCATCACAGGGACTCCAAGAGACCCAGTACTTC	CASSSSQGLQETQYF
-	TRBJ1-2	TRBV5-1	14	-	TGCGCCAGCAGCTCCCCAGCGGGGGTGGAGGGCTACACCTTC	CASSSPAGVEGYTF
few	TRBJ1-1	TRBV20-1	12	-	TGCAGTGGATCTGGGGGTGGGACTGAAGCTTTCTTT	CSGSGGGTEAFF
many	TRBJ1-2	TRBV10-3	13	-	TGTGCCATCAGTGAGTCCCGCGAGTATGGCTACACCTTC	CAISESREYGYTF
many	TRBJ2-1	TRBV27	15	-	TGTGCCAGCAGTCCCCCAGAACGGGGCGGTAATGAGCAGTTCTTC	CASSPPERGGNEQFF
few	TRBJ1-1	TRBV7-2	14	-	TGTGCCAGCAGCCAGGGGAGGGTTGACACTGAAGCTTTCTTT	CASSQGRVDTEAFF
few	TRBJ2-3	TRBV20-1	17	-	TGTAGTGCTAGGGGAACAAATCGGGCCCGGGGCACAGATACGCAGTATTTT	CSARGTNRARGTDTQYF
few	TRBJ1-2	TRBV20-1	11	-	TGCAGTGCTGCCCATTACTATGGCTACACCTTC	CSAAHYYGYTF
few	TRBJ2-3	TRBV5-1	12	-	TGCGCCAGTCTGGACTCCACAGATACGCAGTATTTT	CASLDSTDTQYF
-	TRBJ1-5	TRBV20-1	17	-	TGCAGTGCTAGAGATTATCCCGAGGGGTCGGGCAATCAGCCCCAGCATTTT	CSARDYPEGSGNQPQHF
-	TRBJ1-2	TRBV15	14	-	TGTGCCACCAGCGTCGGACGGGTGAACTATGGCTACACCTTC	CATSVGRVNYGYTF
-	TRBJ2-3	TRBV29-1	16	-	TGCAGCGTAGATCCGCCTAGGCGGGGAAGCACAGATACGCAGTATTTT	CSVDPPRRGSTDTQYF
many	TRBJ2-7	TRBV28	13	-	TGTGCCAGCAGTTTACAGGTGAACTACGAGCAGTACTTC	CASSLQVNYEQYF
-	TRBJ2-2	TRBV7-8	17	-	TGTGCCAGCAGCACCATTGGAGGGCCGGTGAACACCGGGGAGCTGTTTTTT	CASSTIGGPVNTGELFF
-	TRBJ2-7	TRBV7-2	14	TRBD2	TGTGCCAGCAGCTGGGCGGGGGGGCAGAGCGAGCAGTACTTC	CASSWAGGQSEQYF
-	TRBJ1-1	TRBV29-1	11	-	TGCAGCGTTGGTATGAACACTAAAGCTTTCTTT	CSVGMNTKAFF
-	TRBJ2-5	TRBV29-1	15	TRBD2	TGCAGCGTTGGGTCGGGGGGAACGTACCAAGAGACCCAGTACTTC	CSVGSGGTYQETQYF
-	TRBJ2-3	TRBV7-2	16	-	TGTGCCAGCAGCTGGAACAGGGCAGGGACGACAGATACGCAGTATTTT	CASSWNRAGTTDTQYF
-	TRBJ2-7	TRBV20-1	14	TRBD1	TGCAGTGCTAGACAGACAGGGGGAATCTACGAGCAGTACTTC	CSARQTGGIYEQYF
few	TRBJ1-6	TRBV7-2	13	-	TGTGCCAGCAGCTCCACCCCGAATTCACCCCTCCACTTT	CASSSTPNSPLHF
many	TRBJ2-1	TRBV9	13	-	TGTGCCAGCAGCGTCGCCAGGCTGGGTGAGCAGTTCTTC	CASSVARLGEQFF
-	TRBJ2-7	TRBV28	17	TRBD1	TGTGCCAGCAGTTCAACAATCGGGACAGGAGATTCCTACGAGCAGTACTTC	CASSSTIGTGDSYEQYF
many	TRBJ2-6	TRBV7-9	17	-	TGTGCCAGCAGCTGGGGGCCGCATGGCTCTGGGGCCAACGTCCTGACTTTC	CASSWGPHGSGANVLTF
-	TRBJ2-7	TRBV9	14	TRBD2	TGTGCCAGCAGCGTATCCCTAGCGGGGTACGAGCAGTACTTC	CASSVSLAGYEQYF
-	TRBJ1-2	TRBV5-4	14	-	TGTGCCAGCAGCTTGAGGGAGATTAACTATGGCTACACCTTC	CASSLREINYGYTF
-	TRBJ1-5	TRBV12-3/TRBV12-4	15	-	TGTGCCAGCAGTTCCACTGGTATTGGAGACCAGTCCCAGCATTTT	CASSSTGIGDQSQHF
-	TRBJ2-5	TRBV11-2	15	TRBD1	TGTGCCAGCAGCCTGAATGCAGGGGGCGTAGAGACCCAGTACTTC	CASSLNAGGVETQYF
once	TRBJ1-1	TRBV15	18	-	TGTGCCACCAGCAGCCCTTCGGCGGGGGCACGGGACGACACTGAAGCTTTCTTT	CATSSPSAGARDDTEAFF
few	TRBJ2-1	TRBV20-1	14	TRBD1	TGCAGTGCTAGAGATCGGACAGGAATAAGTGAGCAGTTCTTC	CSARDRTGISEQFF
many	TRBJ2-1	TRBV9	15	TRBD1	TGTGCCAGCAGCCCCGGATCCGGGACAGGGGTTGAGCAGTTCTTC	CASSPGSGTGVEQFF